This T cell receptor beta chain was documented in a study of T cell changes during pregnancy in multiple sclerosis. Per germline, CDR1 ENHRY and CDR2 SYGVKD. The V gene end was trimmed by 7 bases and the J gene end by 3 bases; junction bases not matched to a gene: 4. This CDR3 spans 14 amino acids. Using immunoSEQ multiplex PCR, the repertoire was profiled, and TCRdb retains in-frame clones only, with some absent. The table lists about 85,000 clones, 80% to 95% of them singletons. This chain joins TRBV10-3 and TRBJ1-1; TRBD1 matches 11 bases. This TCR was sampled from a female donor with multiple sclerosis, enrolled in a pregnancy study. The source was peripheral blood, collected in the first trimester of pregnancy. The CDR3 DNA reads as TGTGCCATCACCGGGACAGGGGGTGACACTGAAGCTTTCTTT. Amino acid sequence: CAITGTGGDTEAFF.